Each of the 30 T cell receptor beta chains below was sequenced from the same sample in a study of T cell responses to AZD1222 COVID-19 vaccine. Sequencing was performed with immunoSEQ multiplex PCR; in TCRdb, only in-frame clones are kept and a portion is missing. The sample consists of some 86,000 clones, over 75% of them appearing once. The source was peripheral blood, collected on day 0 of AZD1222 vaccination. The receptor source for this set is an adult in good health.

The CDR3 bases are TGTGCTAGTGGTCGCGACTCAGCCTACGAGCAGTACTTC. Translating gives CASGRDSAYEQYF. This chain uses TRBV12-5 with TRBJ2-7; unclear D gene. The germline V gene encodes CDR1 LGHNT and CDR2 FRNRAP. The CDR3 consists of 13 residues. The V end lost 5 bases, the J end lost 2 bases, and 10 bases lay between the germline ends.

For this clone: An end of the junction differs from the germline gene, which may be a read error. The V call is TRBV13, the J call TRBJ2-7; 13 nucleotides align to TRBD2. Germline values: CDR1 PRHDT, CDR2 FYEKMQ (reference sequence). CDR3 length: 16 amino acids. Written as DNA, the CDR3 is TGTGCCAGCAGCGGCCGAACTAGCGGGAGGGCCTACGGGCAGTACTTC. Its protein product is CASSGRTSGRAYGQYF.

This rearrangement joins TRBV14 to TRBJ1-6, with unresolved D. The CDR3 is made up of 16 amino acids. Germline V gene data show CDR1 as SGHDN and CDR2 as FVKESK. V lost 5 bases, J lost 0 bases, and 11 bases lay in between. The CDR3 protein is CASSSRRSSYNSPLHF. The CDR3 nucleotides are TGTGCCAGCAGCTCCCGGAGGAGCTCCTATAATTCACCCCTCCACTTT.

Turning to this clone: Different DNA sequences within this sample yield the same CDR3. CDR3 nucleotide sequence: TGTGCCATCAGTGAGTCGGGACTAGCGGGAGGGAGCTCCTACAATGAGCAGTTCTTC. Protein sequence: CAISESGLAGGSSYNEQFF. The gene calls are TRBV10-3 and TRBJ2-1; 16 bases line up with TRBD2. J was trimmed by 0 bases and V by 0 bases; bases with no gene match: 2. The CDR3 sequence is 19 residues long. Germline V lookup: CDR1 ENHRY, CDR2 SYGVKD.

The V call is TRBV7-9, the J call TRBJ2-4; no firm D call. The CDR3 is 15 residues long. Germline CDR1 is SEHNR and CDR2 is FQNEAQ (reference sequence). V gave up 5 bases and J gave up 3 bases, with 14 bases separating them. The CDR3 reads CASSPNTPGKNIQYF. CDR3 DNA: TGTGCCAGCAGCCCGAATACGCCGGGCAAAAACATTCAGTACTTC.

V and J are TRBV4-2 and TRBJ1-2, with no clear D. The germline CDR1 and CDR2 sequences are LGHNA and YNFKEQ. V was pared by 4 bases and J by 8 bases, with 14 bases between. The CDR3 totals 13 residues. CDR3 nucleotide sequence: TGTGCCAGCAGCCTTAACCCCACGGGCGGCTACACCTTC. Its protein is CASSLNPTGGYTF.

This rearrangement joins TRBV6-5 to TRBJ1-2, with D maybe TRBD1 (5 bases). The CDR3 contains 14 residues. Per germline, CDR1 MNHEY and CDR2 SVGAGI. Trimming took 6 bases from V and 3 from J, leaving 14 bases between them. CDR3 sequence reads: CASRPRDGDYGYTF. The CDR3, as DNA: TGTGCCAGCAGACCGCGGGACGGAGACTATGGCTACACCTTC.

V usage is TRBV19 and J usage is TRBJ1-3; TRBD1 agrees at 7 bases. Germline V lookup: CDR1 LNHDA, CDR2 SQIVND (reference sequence). The junction had 7 bases not matched to a gene; V was cut back by 6 bases and J by 5 bases. CDR3 length: 14 residues. CDR3 DNA: TGTGCCAGTAGCACTCGACAGGGCCGAAACACCATATATTTT. Translation: CASSTRQGRNTIYF.

The chain uses TRBV4-1 and TRBJ2-7, with D tentatively TRBD1 (6 bases). Per the germline V gene, CDR1 is MGHRA and CDR2 is YSYEKL. V was pared by 1 base and J by 2 bases, with 9 bases between. The CDR3 is 14 amino acids. The CDR3 loop reads CASSQGTVPYEQYF. The CDR3 DNA sequence: TGCGCCAGCAGCCAAGGGACAGTGCCCTACGAGCAGTACTTC.

The chain employs TRBV2 and TRBJ1-5; 7 bases match TRBD1. V shed 7 bases and J 8 bases; nucleotides not matched to a gene: 5. The germline gives CDR1 SNHLY, CDR2 FYNNEI. The CDR3 loop spans 12 amino acids. CDR3 sequence: CASKEGAKPQHF. CDR3 sequence (DNA): TGTGCCAGCAAGGAGGGGGCAAAGCCCCAGCATTTT.

The chain uses TRBV2 and TRBJ2-6; D unresolved. V lost 8 bases and J lost 0, with 11 bases in between. The CDR3 is 15 residues long. Germline V CDR1 and CDR2: SNHLY, FYNNEI. The CDR3 DNA reads TGTGCCAGCGAAGGCCTAGGCTCTGGGGCCAACGTCCTGACTTTC. Amino acids: CASEGLGSGANVLTF.

Comments on this clone: This CDR3 is also generated by other DNA sequences in the sample. In DNA, the CDR3 is TGTGCCAGTAGCCCCCAGACAGGCGGTACCGGGGAGCTGTTTTTT. As protein: CASSPQTGGTGELFF. The chain is built from TRBV19 and TRBJ2-2; perhaps TRBD1 as D (6 bases). Germline V lookup: CDR1 LNHDA, CDR2 SQIVND (reference sequence). The CDR3 is 15 residues long. The V and J ends lost 6 bases and 5 bases respectively, with 16 bases between them.

This clone was seen more than once but under ten times. The chain joins TRBV27 to TRBJ1-2, with D unclear. Looked up from germline, CDR1 is MNHEY and CDR2 is SMNVEV (reference sequence). Trimming took 6 bases from V and 0 from J, leaving 11 bases between them. The CDR3 runs 14 residues. The CDR3 DNA sequence: TGTGCCAGCAGCCAGACGGTCCCTAACTATGGCTACACCTTC. Protein product: CASSQTVPNYGYTF.

The J gene is TRBJ1-2, the V gene TRBV5-6; D is perhaps TRBD1 (6 bases). Germline CDR1 and CDR2: SGHDT and YYEEEE. The CDR3 covers 14 residues. Trimming took 6 bases from V and 2 from J, leaving 14 bases between them. This CDR3 is CASNRRGANYGYTF. CDR3 coding DNA: TGTGCCAGCAATCGGCGGGGGGCCAACTATGGCTACACCTTC.

V gene TRBV5-4 combines with J gene TRBJ1-4, with no clear D. Trimming removed 0 bases from V and 7 bases from J, with 13 bases in between. The germline V gene encodes CDR1 SGHNT and CDR2 YYREEE (reference sequence). The CDR3 covers 15 residues. CDR3 protein: CASSLAGTRGEKLFF. In nucleotides, the CDR3 is TGTGCCAGCAGCTTGGCAGGTACCCGGGGTGAAAAACTGTTTTTT.

The rearrangement links TRBV5-1 to TRBJ2-3; tentative D call: TRBD1 (6 bases). The CDR3 has 14 amino acids. V was clipped by 4 bases and J by 3 bases, with 12 bases between them. Germline V gene data show CDR1 as SGHRS and CDR2 as YFSETQ. In nucleotides, the CDR3 is TGCGCCAGCAGCGTTACAGGGACGACAGATACGCAGTATTTT. Encoded protein: CASSVTGTTDTQYF.

This chain connects TRBV24-1 to TRBJ1-1, with unresolved D. Per germline, CDR1 KGHDR and CDR2 SFDVKD. Trimming cost V 3 bases and J 7 bases, with 17 bases left between them. The CDR3 spans 15 residues. This chain's CDR3 is CATSDPYRRIVEAFF. The CDR3 nucleotides read TGTGCCACCAGTGATCCTTATCGCCGGATAGTTGAAGCTTTCTTT.

This clone came up once. The rearrangement joins TRBV3-1 (or the pseudogene TRBV3-2) to TRBJ2-3; TRBD2 aligns across 10 bases. Trimming at V came to 4 bases and at J to 2 bases, leaving 6 bases not matched to a gene. The length of the CDR3 is 16 residues. The germline gives CDR1 LGHDT, CDR2 YNNKEL (reference sequence). CDR3 residues: CASSPPTSGNTDTQYF. For the CDR3, the DNA is TGTGCCAGCAGCCCACCAACTAGCGGGAACACAGATACGCAGTATTTT.

This clone was seen just once. The V gene is TRBV30, the J gene TRBJ1-5; weak D call: TRBD1 (6 bases). Germline CDR1 GTSNPN, CDR2 SVGIG (reference sequence). Trimming shortened V by 4 bases and J by 4 bases, and 17 bases separated the two germline ends. There are 15 residues in the CDR3. The CDR3 spells CAWTTGTTRNQPQHF. CDR3 coding DNA: TGTGCCTGGACTACCGGGACAACGCGAAATCAGCCCCAGCATTTT.

The chain links TRBV29-1 to TRBJ2-5; D is possibly TRBD1 (6 bases). The CDR3 runs 14 residues. Trimming removed 8 bases at V and 2 bases at J, with 18 bases between. Per the germline V gene, CDR1 is SQVTM and CDR2 is ANQGSEA. DNA of the CDR3: TGCAGCATTTCCCAGAGGGGGATTCAAGAGACCCAGTACTTC. Translation: CSISQRGIQETQYF.

The V call is TRBV2, the J call TRBJ1-6; weak D call: TRBD1 (5 bases). The germline V and J ends were trimmed by 2 bases and 8 bases, with 13 bases remaining between them. The CDR3 sequence is 15 residues long. CDR1 and CDR2 from the germline V gene are SNHLY and FYNNEI. This CDR3 reads CASSEYGGIYSPLHF. In nucleotides, the CDR3 is TGTGCCAGCAGTGAATACGGGGGGATTTATTCACCCCTCCACTTT.

This sequence joins TRBV27 and TRBJ2-4; no definite D call. This CDR3 is 16 amino acids long. V was pared by 0 bases and J by 0 bases, with 9 bases between. Germline CDR1 MNHEY, CDR2 SMNVEV (reference sequence). The chain's CDR3 is CASSLSSKLAKNIQYF. The CDR3 nucleotides read TGTGCCAGCAGTTTATCATCGAAACTAGCCAAAAACATTCAGTACTTC.

This chain uses TRBV15 with TRBJ2-1; D uncertain. There are 14 residues in the CDR3. The V gene's germline CDR1 is LNHNV and CDR2 YYDKDF (reference sequence). Trimming removed 0 bases at V and 4 bases at J, with 7 bases between. The CDR3 DNA reads TGTGCCACCAGCAGAGAAGGCGGATACAATGAGCAGTTCTTC. Its translation: CATSREGGYNEQFF.

This clone appeared once. This rearrangement joins TRBV6-5 to TRBJ1-4, with 8 positions matching TRBD1. V lost 6 bases, J lost 11 bases, and 8 bases stayed unmatched. This CDR3 has 13 amino acids. CDR1 MNHEY and CDR2 SVGAGI come from the germline V gene. The CDR3 is CASSLDRVRKLFF. In DNA form, the CDR3 reads TGTGCCAGCAGCCTGGACAGGGTAAGGAAACTGTTTTTT.

V is TRBV7-9 and J is TRBJ1-1; TRBD1 is a possible D gene (5 bases). Trimming cost V 7 bases and J 5 bases, with 14 bases left between them. The CDR3 length is 13 residues. Germline V gene data show CDR1 as SEHNR and CDR2 as FQNEAQ (reference sequence). CDR3 coding DNA: TGTGCCAGCACCCCCGGAGGGGTTACTGAAGCTTTCTTT. Translated: CASTPGGVTEAFF.

This clone was counted ten times or more. This chain uses TRBV4-2 with TRBJ1-3; D remains ambiguous. Germline CDR1 reads LGHNA; CDR2 reads YNFKEQ. V was shortened by 1 base and J by 2 bases, with 6 bases between the two germline ends. CDR3 length: 14 amino acids. The CDR3: CASSQGGPGNTIYF. The CDR3 DNA reads as TGTGCCAGCAGCCAAGGAGGGCCTGGAAACACCATATATTTT.

The rearrangement links TRBV14 to TRBJ2-3; 8 bases are a match to TRBD1. The CDR3 length is 13 residues. J was trimmed by 8 bases and V by 4 bases; bases with no gene match: 5. Germline lookup yields CDR1 SGHDN and CDR2 FVKESK. The CDR3 region is CASSRGTGPTQYF. The CDR3 nucleotides are TGTGCCAGCAGCCGTGGGACAGGCCCTACGCAGTATTTT.

The rearrangement uses TRBV28 and TRBJ1-4; D gene ambiguous. In germline, CDR1 is MDHEN, CDR2 SYDVKM. The CDR3 has 11 residues. The V gene lost 2 bases and the J gene lost 6 bases, with 1 base spanning the gap. The CDR3 nucleotides are TGTGCCAGCAGTTTAGATGAAAAACTGTTTTTT. Residues: CASSLDEKLFF.

This clone has only one observation. The chain uses TRBV5-8 and TRBJ2-1, with D unresolved. Germline CDR1 reads SGHTS; CDR2 reads YDEGEE. The CDR3 is 12 amino acids. V dropped 1 base and J dropped 6 bases, with 5 bases sitting between them. CDR3 residues: CASSLRANEQFF. CDR3 coding DNA: TGTGCCAGCAGCTTGCGAGCCAATGAGCAGTTCTTC.

V and J are TRBV7-9 and TRBJ2-7, with a weak D call TRBD2 (5 bases). Germline CDR1 SEHNR, CDR2 FQNEAQ (reference sequence). The CDR3 length is 17 residues. Trimming took 1 base from V and 5 from J, leaving 21 bases between them. The CDR3 DNA follows: TGTGCCAGCAGCTTAGACGGGAATGCATATTTGTTCCACGAGCAGTACTTC. It encodes CASSLDGNAYLFHEQYF.